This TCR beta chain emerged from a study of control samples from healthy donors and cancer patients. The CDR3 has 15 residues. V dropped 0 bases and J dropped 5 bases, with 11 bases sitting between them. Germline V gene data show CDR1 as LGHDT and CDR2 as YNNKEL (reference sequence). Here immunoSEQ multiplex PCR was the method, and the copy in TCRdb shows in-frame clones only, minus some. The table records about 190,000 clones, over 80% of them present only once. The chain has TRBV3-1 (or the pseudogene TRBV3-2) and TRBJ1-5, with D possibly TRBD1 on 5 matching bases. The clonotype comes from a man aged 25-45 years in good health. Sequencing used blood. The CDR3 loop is CASSQDQGPHQPQHF. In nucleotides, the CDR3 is TGTGCCAGCAGCCAAGATCAGGGACCTCATCAGCCCCAGCATTTT.